The 7 T cell receptor beta chains in this list originate from one sample, sequenced in a study of human T cells and chemical hapten exposure. The time point is: patch test 1, 2 weeks after DPC sensitization. Noted treatment: therapeutic diphenylcyclopropenone sensitization with weekly scalp DPC. In TCRdb, the RACE reads were re-called with MiXCR into one record per CDR3 protein. The sample holds about 380,000 distinct CDR3 sequences, approximately 4.4% seen once. Source: whole blood, taken in connection with sensitization to the hapten diphenylcyclopropenone (DPC). The receptors stem from a woman aged 50 to 60 with alopecia areata. Some clones in this sample may be carry-over from other donors' samples.

The chain has TRBV6-1 and TRBJ2-1; 10 bases agree with TRBD1. Germline CDR1 reads MNHNS; CDR2 reads SASEGT. The ends lost 3 bases at V and 8 bases at J; junction bases unmatched: 7. CDR3 length: 15 amino acids. CDR3 in DNA: TGTGCCAGCAGTGAGGACAGGGGGGGTGTGGATGAGCAGTTCTTC. Translating it yields CASSEDRGGVDEQFF.

This clonotype was detected ten times or more. This rearrangement joins TRBV5-6 to TRBJ1-2; tentative D call: TRBD1 (6 bases). Germline CDR1 and CDR2: SGHDT and YYEEEE. The CDR3 has 13 amino acids. The V end lost 5 bases, the J end lost 10 bases, and 18 bases lay between the germline ends. The CDR3 DNA reads as TGTGCCAGCAGACCCACTGCACAGGGCGACTACACCTTC. Translating gives CASRPTAQGDYTF.

This clonotype was observed at least ten times. The chain is built from TRBV29-1 and TRBJ2-3; D is undetermined. CDR1 is SQVTM, CDR2 ANQGSEA, per germline. V was pared by 0 bases and J by 0 bases, with 7 bases between. The CDR3 is made up of 14 amino acids. The CDR3 loop reads CSVEESQSTDTQYF. CDR3 DNA: TGCAGCGTTGAAGAAAGCCAAAGCACAGATACGCAGTATTTT.

This clonotype was seen many times. The chain recombines TRBV20-1 with TRBJ1-2; 8 bases match TRBD1. The CDR3 is 11 amino acids. With V trimmed by 7 bases and J by 6 bases, 4 bases remained unmatched. The germline gives CDR1 DFQATT, CDR2 SNEGSKA (reference sequence). The CDR3 coding sequence is TGCAGTGTCTACAGGGGGGATGGCTACACCTTC. This translates into CSVYRGDGYTF.

The rearrangement links TRBV28 to TRBJ2-1; D not resolved. Germline CDR1 MDHEN, CDR2 SYDVKM. V was trimmed by 3 bases and J by 6 bases, leaving 12 bases between them. This CDR3 has 14 amino acids. The CDR3 protein is CASSLSRLGNEQFF. CDR3 in DNA: TGTGCCAGCAGTTTGTCGCGGCTTGGCAATGAGCAGTTCTTC. Filled out from reference TRBV28 and TRBJ2-1, the complete variable domain reads DVKVTQSSRYLVKRTGEKVFLECVQDMDHENMFWYRQDPGLGLRLIYFSYDVKMKEKGDIPEGYSVSREKKERFSLILESASTNQTSMYLCASSLSRLGNEQFFGPGTRLTVL.

The rearrangement uses TRBV28 and TRBJ1-2; D possibly corresponds to TRBD1 (5 bases). Between the trimmed V and J ends, which lost 5 bases and 5 bases, there was a span of 18 bases. Germline-derived CDR1 and CDR2 are MDHEN and SYDVKM. There are 15 residues in the CDR3. CDR3 loop: CASSTPQGGAYGYTF. The CDR3 bases are TGTGCCAGCAGTACCCCCCAGGGTGGGGCGTATGGCTACACCTTC.

This clonotype has ten or more counts. The V and J genes are TRBV25-1 and TRBJ1-2; weak D call: TRBD1 (5 bases). The CDR3 has 14 amino acids. Germline V gene data show CDR1 as MGHDK and CDR2 as SYGVNS. V shed 6 bases and J shed 1 base, with 12 bases lying between them. The CDR3 here is CASRGGGVNYGYTF. CDR3 sequence (DNA): TGTGCCAGCAGGGGAGGAGGGGTTAACTATGGCTACACCTTC.